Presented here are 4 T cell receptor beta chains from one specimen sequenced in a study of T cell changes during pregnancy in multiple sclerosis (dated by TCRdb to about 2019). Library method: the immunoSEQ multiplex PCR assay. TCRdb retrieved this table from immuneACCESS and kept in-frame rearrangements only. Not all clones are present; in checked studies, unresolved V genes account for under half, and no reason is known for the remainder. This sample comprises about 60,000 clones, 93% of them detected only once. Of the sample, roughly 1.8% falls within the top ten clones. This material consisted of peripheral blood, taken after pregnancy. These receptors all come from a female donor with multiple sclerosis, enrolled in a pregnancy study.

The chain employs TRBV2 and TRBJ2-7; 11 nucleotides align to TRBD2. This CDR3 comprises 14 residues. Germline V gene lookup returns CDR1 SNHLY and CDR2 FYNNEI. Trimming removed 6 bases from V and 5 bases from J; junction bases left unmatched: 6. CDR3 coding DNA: TGTGCCAGCAGGACTAGCGGGGATTTAGACGAGCAGTACTTC. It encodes CASRTSGDLDEQYF.

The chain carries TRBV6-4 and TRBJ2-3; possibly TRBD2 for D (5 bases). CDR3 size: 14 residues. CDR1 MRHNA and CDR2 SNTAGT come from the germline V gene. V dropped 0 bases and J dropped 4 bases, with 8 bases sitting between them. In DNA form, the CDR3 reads TGTGCCAGCAGTGACTCTAGCGCCGCAGATACGCAGTATTTT. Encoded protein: CASSDSSAADTQYF.

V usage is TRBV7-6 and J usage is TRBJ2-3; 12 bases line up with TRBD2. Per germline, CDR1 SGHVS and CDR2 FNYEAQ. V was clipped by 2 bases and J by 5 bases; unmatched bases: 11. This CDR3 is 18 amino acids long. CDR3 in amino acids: CASSLFASGRAVVDTQYF. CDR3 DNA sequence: TGTGCCAGCAGCTTATTCGCTAGCGGGAGGGCCGTAGTAGATACGCAGTATTTT. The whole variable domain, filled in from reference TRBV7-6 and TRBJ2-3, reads GAGVSQSPRYKVTKRGQDVALRCDPISGHVSLYWYRQALGQGPEFLTYFNYEAQQDKSGLPNDRFSAERPEGSISTLTIQRTEQRDSAMYRCASSLFASGRAVVDTQYFGPGTRLTVL.

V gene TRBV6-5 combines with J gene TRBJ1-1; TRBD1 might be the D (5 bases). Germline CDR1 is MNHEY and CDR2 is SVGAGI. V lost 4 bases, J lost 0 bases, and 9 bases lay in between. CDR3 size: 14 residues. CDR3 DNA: TGTGCCAGCAGTTCGGGACTTATGAACACTGAAGCTTTCTTT. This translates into CASSSGLMNTEAFF.